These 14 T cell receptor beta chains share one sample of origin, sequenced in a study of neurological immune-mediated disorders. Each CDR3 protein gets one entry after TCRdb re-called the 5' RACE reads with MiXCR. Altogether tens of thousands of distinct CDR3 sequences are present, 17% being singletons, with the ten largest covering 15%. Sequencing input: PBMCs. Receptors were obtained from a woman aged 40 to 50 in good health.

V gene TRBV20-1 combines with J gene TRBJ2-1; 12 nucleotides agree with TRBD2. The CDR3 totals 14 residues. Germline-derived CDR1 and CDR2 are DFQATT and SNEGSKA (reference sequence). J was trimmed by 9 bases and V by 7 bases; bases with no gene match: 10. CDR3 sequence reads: CSGTSGVLRGEQFF. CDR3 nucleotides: TGCAGTGGGACTAGCGGGGTACTAAGGGGTGAGCAGTTCTTC.

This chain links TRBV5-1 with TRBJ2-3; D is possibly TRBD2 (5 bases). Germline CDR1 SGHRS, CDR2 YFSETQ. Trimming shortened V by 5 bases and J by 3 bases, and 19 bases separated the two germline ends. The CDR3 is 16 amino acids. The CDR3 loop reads CASSYAGLAMTDTQYF. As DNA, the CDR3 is TGCGCCAGCAGTTATGCCGGGCTAGCTATGACAGATACGCAGTATTTT.

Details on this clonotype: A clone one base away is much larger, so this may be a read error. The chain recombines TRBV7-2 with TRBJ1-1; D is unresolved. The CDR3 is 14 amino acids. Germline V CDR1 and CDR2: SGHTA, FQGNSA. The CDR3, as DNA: TGTGCCAGCAGCGCGCCGACATCGAACAATGAAGCTTTCTTT. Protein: CASSAPTSNNEAFF.

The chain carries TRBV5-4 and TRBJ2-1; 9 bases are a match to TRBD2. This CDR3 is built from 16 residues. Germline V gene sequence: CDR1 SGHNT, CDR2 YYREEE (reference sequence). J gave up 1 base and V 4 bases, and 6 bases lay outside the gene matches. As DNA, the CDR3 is TGTGCCAGCAGCGCGGGGGGGGGCAAATCCTACAATGAGCAGTTCTTC. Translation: CASSAGGGKSYNEQFF.

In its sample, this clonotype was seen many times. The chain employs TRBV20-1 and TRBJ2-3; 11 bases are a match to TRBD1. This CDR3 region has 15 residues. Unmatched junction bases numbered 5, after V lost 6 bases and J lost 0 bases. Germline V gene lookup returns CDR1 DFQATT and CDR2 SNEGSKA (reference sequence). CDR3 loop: CSAHGTGGSTDTQYF. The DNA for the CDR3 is TGCAGTGCCCACGGGACAGGGGGTAGCACAGATACGCAGTATTTT.

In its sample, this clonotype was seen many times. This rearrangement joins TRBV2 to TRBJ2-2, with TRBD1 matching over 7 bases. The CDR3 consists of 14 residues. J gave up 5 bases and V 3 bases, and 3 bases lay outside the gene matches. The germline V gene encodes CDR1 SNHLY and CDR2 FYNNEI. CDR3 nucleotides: TGTGCCAGCAGTGATATACAGGGGACCGGGGAGCTGTTTTTT. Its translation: CASSDIQGTGELFF.

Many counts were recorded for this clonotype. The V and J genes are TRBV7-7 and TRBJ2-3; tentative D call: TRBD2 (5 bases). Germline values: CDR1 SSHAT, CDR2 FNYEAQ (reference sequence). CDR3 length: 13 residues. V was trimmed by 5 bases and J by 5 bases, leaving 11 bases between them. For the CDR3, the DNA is TGTGCCAGCAGCACTATGGCGGGAGATACGCAGTATTTT. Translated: CASSTMAGDTQYF. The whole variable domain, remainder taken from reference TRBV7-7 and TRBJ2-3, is GAGVSQSPRYKVTKRGQDVTLRCDPISSHATLYWYQQALGQGPEFLTYFNYEAQPDKSGLPSDRFSAERPEGSISTLTIQRTEQRDSAMYRCASSTMAGDTQYFGPGTRLTVL.

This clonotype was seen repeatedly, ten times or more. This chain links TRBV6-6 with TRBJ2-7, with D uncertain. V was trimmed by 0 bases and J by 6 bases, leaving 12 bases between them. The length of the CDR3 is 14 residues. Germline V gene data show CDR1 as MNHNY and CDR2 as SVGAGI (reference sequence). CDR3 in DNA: TGTGCCAGCAGTTACTCCCCCTACCTCGGCGAGCAGTACGTC. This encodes CASSYSPYLGEQYV.

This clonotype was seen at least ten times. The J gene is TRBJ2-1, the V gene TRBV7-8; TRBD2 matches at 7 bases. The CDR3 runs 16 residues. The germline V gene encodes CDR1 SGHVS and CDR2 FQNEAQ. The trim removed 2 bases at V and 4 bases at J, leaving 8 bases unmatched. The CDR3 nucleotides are TGTGCCAGCAGCTTAATGGGGCGGGGGATTTACAATGAGCAGTTCTTC. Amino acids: CASSLMGRGIYNEQFF.

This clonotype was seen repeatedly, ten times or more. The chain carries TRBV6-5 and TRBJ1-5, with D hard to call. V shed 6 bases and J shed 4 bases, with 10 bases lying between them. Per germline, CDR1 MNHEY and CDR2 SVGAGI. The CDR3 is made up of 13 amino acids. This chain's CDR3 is CASSSGLNQPQHF. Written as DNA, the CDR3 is TGTGCCAGCAGCTCGGGCCTGAATCAGCCCCAGCATTTT.

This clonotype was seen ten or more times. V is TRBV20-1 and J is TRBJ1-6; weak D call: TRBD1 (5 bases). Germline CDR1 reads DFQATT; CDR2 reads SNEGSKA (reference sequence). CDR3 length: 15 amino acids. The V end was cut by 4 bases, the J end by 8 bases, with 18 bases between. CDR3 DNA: TGCAGTGCTAACCCGGGACGGCTGACCTATTCACCCCTCCACTTT. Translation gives CSANPGRLTYSPLHF.

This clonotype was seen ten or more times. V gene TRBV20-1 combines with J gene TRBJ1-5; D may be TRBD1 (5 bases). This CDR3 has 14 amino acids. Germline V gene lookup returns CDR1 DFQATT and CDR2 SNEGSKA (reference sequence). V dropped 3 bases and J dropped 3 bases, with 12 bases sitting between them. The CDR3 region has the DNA TGCAGTGCTAGGGGTGACAGACACAATCAGCCCCAGCATTTT. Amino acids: CSARGDRHNQPQHF.

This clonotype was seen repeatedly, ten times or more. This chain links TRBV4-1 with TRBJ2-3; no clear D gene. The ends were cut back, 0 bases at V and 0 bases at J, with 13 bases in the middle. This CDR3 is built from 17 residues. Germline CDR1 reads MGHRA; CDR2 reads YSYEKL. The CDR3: CASSQEVGIGSTDTQYF. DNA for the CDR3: TGCGCCAGCAGCCAAGAGGTGGGGATAGGGAGCACAGATACGCAGTATTTT.

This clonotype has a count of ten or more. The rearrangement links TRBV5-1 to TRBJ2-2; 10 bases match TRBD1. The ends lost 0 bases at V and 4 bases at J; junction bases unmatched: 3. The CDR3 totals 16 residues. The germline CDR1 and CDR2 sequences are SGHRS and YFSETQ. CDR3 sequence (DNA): TGCGCCAGCAGCTTGGTGACAGGGGGCGGCACCGGGGAGCTGTTTTTT. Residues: CASSLVTGGGTGELFF.